The rows below give T cell receptor beta chains drawn from one sample of a study of blood T cell repertoires in COVID-19. TCRdb's copy holds only in-frame clones and misses some; the assay was immunoSEQ multiplex PCR. Of 90,000 to 140,000 clones in the sample, around 86% are singletons; the top ten hold around 4.1%. Material for sequencing was peripheral blood. These receptor sequences come from a man aged 50 to 60 with acute or convalescent COVID-19. CDR3s include the opening cysteine and the closing phenylalanine or tryptophan. The D gene is left open where the match is weak. A clone size is listed for some rows: how often the clone was seen (once, few, many), or a class if it is expanded.

j_call: TRBJ2-7; v_call: TRBV9; clone_size: few; d_call: TRBD2; cdr3_aa: CASSVSGTSSYEQYF; cdr3_nt: TGTGCCAGCAGCGTATCCGGGACTAGCTCCTACGAGCAGTACTTC
j_call: TRBJ1-5; v_call: TRBV27; clone_size: .; d_call: TRBD1; cdr3_aa: CASSLGRGLAYQPQHF; cdr3_nt: TGTGCCAGCAGTTTAGGCAGGGGGCTAGCGTATCAGCCCCAGCATTTT
j_call: TRBJ1-2; v_call: TRBV6-5; clone_size: .; d_call: .; cdr3_aa: CASSARQYGYTF; cdr3_nt: TGTGCCAGCAGCGCTCGCCAGTATGGCTACACCTTC
j_call: TRBJ1-1; v_call: TRBV25-1; clone_size: .; d_call: .; cdr3_aa: CASSEAGTPNTEAFF; cdr3_nt: TGTGCCAGCAGTGAGGCCGGGACACCTAACACTGAAGCTTTCTTT
j_call: TRBJ2-7; v_call: TRBV5-1; clone_size: .; d_call: .; cdr3_aa: CASSSWGRGGTHEQYF; cdr3_nt: TGCGCCAGCAGCTCGTGGGGCAGAGGGGGTACCCACGAGCAGTACTTC
j_call: TRBJ1-2; v_call: TRBV18; clone_size: .; d_call: TRBD1; cdr3_aa: CASSDRDRRYGGYTF; cdr3_nt: TGTGCCAGCTCGGACCGGGACAGGAGATATGGAGGCTACACCTTC
j_call: TRBJ2-7; v_call: TRBV5-1; clone_size: .; d_call: TRBD1; cdr3_aa: CASSLFGQGANEQYF; cdr3_nt: TGCGCCAGCAGCTTGTTTGGACAGGGGGCAAACGAGCAGTACTTC
j_call: TRBJ2-3; v_call: TRBV7-3; clone_size: .; d_call: .; cdr3_aa: CASSLTLADTQYF; cdr3_nt: TGTGCCAGCAGCTTAACATTGGCCGATACGCAGTATTTT
j_call: TRBJ2-6; v_call: TRBV27; clone_size: few; d_call: TRBD1; cdr3_aa: CASSEGAAGANVLTF; cdr3_nt: TGTGCCAGCAGTGAGGGGGCAGCTGGGGCCAACGTCCTGACTTTC
j_call: TRBJ2-7; v_call: TRBV7-3; clone_size: .; d_call: .; cdr3_aa: CASSLTTGYEQYF; cdr3_nt: TGTGCCAGCAGCTTAACCACAGGGTACGAGCAGTACTTC
j_call: TRBJ2-7; v_call: TRBV2; clone_size: .; d_call: TRBD1; cdr3_aa: CASSDDLDRDNEQYF; cdr3_nt: TGTGCCAGCAGTGACGATTTGGACAGGGACAACGAGCAGTACTTC
j_call: TRBJ2-7; v_call: TRBV6-5; clone_size: .; d_call: .; cdr3_aa: CASSPRESAYEQYF; cdr3_nt: TGTGCCAGCAGTCCTCGGGAGAGTGCCTACGAGCAGTACTTC
j_call: TRBJ2-1; v_call: TRBV27; clone_size: .; d_call: TRBD2; cdr3_aa: CASRILAGGHNEQFF; cdr3_nt: TGTGCCAGCAGAATACTAGCGGGAGGGCATAATGAGCAGTTCTTC
j_call: TRBJ1-6; v_call: TRBV6-5; clone_size: .; d_call: .; cdr3_aa: CASSYGASSYNSPLHF; cdr3_nt: TGTGCCAGCAGTTATGGAGCCTCCTCCTATAATTCACCCCTCCACTTT
j_call: TRBJ1-2; v_call: TRBV27; clone_size: once; d_call: TRBD1; cdr3_aa: CASSARQGLGYTF; cdr3_nt: TGTGCCAGCAGTGCACGACAGGGTTTGGGCTACACCTTC
j_call: TRBJ2-1; v_call: TRBV7-2; clone_size: .; d_call: .; cdr3_aa: CASSLVETGIGDNEQFF; cdr3_nt: TGTGCCAGCAGCTTAGTGGAAACAGGGATCGGCGACAATGAGCAGTTCTTC
j_call: TRBJ2-2; v_call: TRBV28; clone_size: .; d_call: TRBD2; cdr3_aa: CASSELAGVPGELFF; cdr3_nt: TGTGCCAGCAGTGAGCTAGCGGGAGTACCCGGGGAGCTGTTTTTT
j_call: TRBJ2-7; v_call: TRBV6-4; clone_size: once; d_call: .; cdr3_aa: CASSVEAATYEQYF; cdr3_nt: TGTGCCAGCAGTGTGGAAGCGGCGACCTACGAGCAGTACTTC
j_call: TRBJ1-2; v_call: TRBV10-2; clone_size: .; d_call: TRBD1; cdr3_aa: CASSESIFPGQGKYGYTF; cdr3_nt: TGCGCCAGCAGTGAGTCGATCTTTCCGGGACAGGGGAAGTATGGCTACACCTTC
j_call: TRBJ1-1; v_call: TRBV25-1; clone_size: .; d_call: .; cdr3_aa: CASRAGSRTEAFF; cdr3_nt: TGTGCCAGCAGGGCCGGGTCGCGGACTGAAGCTTTCTTT
j_call: TRBJ2-2; v_call: TRBV7-2; clone_size: .; d_call: .; cdr3_aa: CASRHTTNTGELFF; cdr3_nt: TGTGCCAGCAGACATACTACGAACACCGGGGAGCTGTTTTTT
j_call: TRBJ2-5; v_call: TRBV5-1; clone_size: .; d_call: TRBD2; cdr3_aa: CASSDSGGQETQYF; cdr3_nt: TGCGCCAGCAGCGATAGCGGGGGACAAGAGACCCAGTACTTC
j_call: TRBJ1-6; v_call: TRBV4-1; clone_size: .; d_call: .; cdr3_aa: CASSLARLGQGHSPLHF; cdr3_nt: TGCGCCAGCAGCCTCGCTCGACTCGGTCAGGGGCATTCACCCCTCCACTTT
j_call: TRBJ2-1; v_call: TRBV28; clone_size: .; d_call: TRBD2; cdr3_aa: CASSAPTSGSYNEQFF; cdr3_nt: TGTGCCAGCAGTGCCCCCACTAGCGGATCGTACAATGAGCAGTTCTTC
j_call: TRBJ1-1; v_call: TRBV25-1; clone_size: .; d_call: .; cdr3_aa: CASSYTGVNTEAFF; cdr3_nt: TGTGCCAGCAGCTACACAGGAGTGAACACTGAAGCTTTCTTT
j_call: TRBJ1-5; v_call: TRBV6-5; clone_size: .; d_call: .; cdr3_aa: CASSYEGGSNQPQHF; cdr3_nt: TGTGCCAGCAGTTACGAGGGAGGGAGCAATCAGCCCCAGCATTTT
j_call: TRBJ1-2; v_call: TRBV6-6; clone_size: .; d_call: .; cdr3_aa: CASSYPKGSGYGYTF; cdr3_nt: TGTGCCAGCAGTTACCCAAAGGGGTCCGGCTATGGCTACACCTTC
j_call: TRBJ1-2; v_call: TRBV18; clone_size: .; d_call: .; cdr3_aa: CASSQGLDGYGYTF; cdr3_nt: TGTGCCAGCTCCCAAGGACTGGATGGCTATGGCTACACCTTC
j_call: TRBJ2-5; v_call: TRBV18; clone_size: .; d_call: TRBD1; cdr3_aa: CASSLGQGLAETQYF; cdr3_nt: TGTGCCAGCTCACTTGGACAGGGACTGGCGGAGACCCAGTACTTC